The rows below give T cell receptor beta chains drawn from one sample of a study of shared clonotypes between healthy human individuals. Only in-frame clones appear in the TCRdb table, and some are missing; sequencing was by immunoSEQ multiplex PCR. The table lists over 2 million clones, roughly 96% of them singletons. Material: naive CD4+ T cells sorted from blood. Receptor source: a man between 18 and 29 years old in good health. Both conserved end residues are part of each CDR3. The D gene is left open where the match is weak. Expanded clones get a size class; other rows say once, few or many, or leave the size out.

>TRBD2|.|TRBJ2-3|20|TRBV10-3
CAISGSTGTSGSSGGDTQYF
TGTGCCATCAGTGGGTCCACCGGGACTAGCGGGAGTTCGGGGGGAGATACGCAGTATTTT
>.|.|TRBJ2-2|11|TRBV6-1
CATAGSGELFF
TGTGCCACCGCCGGGTCGGGGGAGCTGTTTTTT
>.|.|TRBJ2-7|15|TRBV7-9
CASSLAALVSYEQYF
TGTGCCAGCAGCTTAGCCGCGTTAGTCTCCTACGAGCAGTACTTC
>.|.|TRBJ2-2|13|TRBV7-2
CASSLELTGELFF
TGTGCCAGCAGCTTAGAGTTAACCGGGGAGCTGTTTTTT
>TRBD1|.|TRBJ2-5|14|TRBV6-5
CASAGAGGRETQYF
TGTGCCAGCGCTGGGGCAGGGGGCAGGGAGACCCAGTACTTC
>TRBD1|.|TRBJ2-7|15|TRBV10-3
CAISEVGTGGHEQYF
TGTGCCATCAGTGAGGTCGGGACAGGGGGCCACGAGCAGTACTTC
>.|.|TRBJ1-5|12|TRBV14
CASSRGSQPQHF
TGTGCCAGCAGCCGGGGATCTCAGCCCCAGCATTTT
>.|.|TRBJ2-2|15|TRBV5-1
CASSTRAARAGELFF
TGCGCCAGCAGCACGAGGGCGGCAAGAGCCGGGGAGCTGTTTTTT
>.|.|TRBJ2-5|14|TRBV7-2
CASSLALGQETQYF
TGTGCCAGCAGCTTAGCGCTCGGCCAAGAGACCCAGTACTTC
>.|.|TRBJ2-3|15|TRBV7-2
CASSLAGTIPDTQYF
TGTGCCAGCAGCTTAGCCGGGACCATACCAGATACGCAGTATTTT
>.|.|TRBJ1-1|13|TRBV7-2
CASSRPGVTEAFF
TGTGCCAGCAGTCGGCCCGGGGTCACTGAAGCTTTCTTT
>.|.|TRBJ1-6|14|TRBV6-1
CASSERGLGSPLHF
TGTGCCAGCAGTGAAAGAGGGCTCGGTTCACCCCTCCACTTT
>.|once|TRBJ1-1|14|TRBV21-1
CASSNQGRDTEAFF
TGTGCCAGCAGCAACCAGGGGAGGGACACTGAAGCTTTCTTT
>.|.|TRBJ2-7|15|TRBV7-9
CASSLGPITSYEQYF
TGTGCCAGCAGCTTAGGGCCGATTACCTCCTACGAGCAGTACTTC
>.|.|TRBJ2-5|15|TRBV25-1
CASSEFSAGKETQYF
TGTGCCAGCAGTGAATTTTCAGCCGGCAAAGAGACCCAGTACTTC
>TRBD1|once|TRBJ1-2|14|TRBV7-9
CASSFLPGQDGYTF
TGTGCCAGCAGCTTCCTTCCGGGACAGGATGGCTACACCTTC
>TRBD1|.|TRBJ1-2|12|TRBV30
CAWSVPGGGYTF
TGTGCCTGGAGTGTACCAGGGGGGGGCTACACCTTC
>TRBD1|.|TRBJ2-2|15|TRBV2
CASIPTGTYTGELFF
TGTGCCAGCATTCCGACAGGGACCTACACCGGGGAGCTGTTTTTT
>.|.|TRBJ2-5|13|TRBV18
CASSPPSRETQYF
TGTGCCAGCTCACCACCGTCTAGGGAGACCCAGTACTTC
>TRBD2|.|TRBJ2-1|16|TRBV27
CASSLRLAGGHNEQFF
TGTGCCAGCAGTTTGCGGTTAGCGGGGGGGCATAATGAGCAGTTCTTC
>.|.|TRBJ1-3|17|TRBV25-1
CASSPPGPLVSGNTIYF
TGTGCCAGCAGTCCCCCAGGGCCCCTCGTCTCTGGAAACACCATATATTTT
>.|.|TRBJ1-6|19|TRBV7-6
CASSLTPRTLGGFNSPLHF
TGTGCCAGCAGCTTAACTCCTAGGACTCTCGGCGGGTTCAATTCACCCCTCCACTTT
>.|.|TRBJ2-3|13|TRBV6-5
CASSELVTDTQYF
TGTGCCAGCAGTGAGCTTGTCACAGATACGCAGTATTTT
>TRBD2|.|TRBJ2-1|16|TRBV9
CASSPGIGTNYNEQFF
TGTGCCAGCAGCCCTGGGATAGGGACTAACTACAATGAGCAGTTCTTC
>.|.|TRBJ1-2|14|TRBV5-1
CASSFGQLNYGYTF
TGCGCCAGCAGTTTCGGACAGCTTAACTATGGCTACACCTTC
>.|few|TRBJ2-6|15|TRBV6-5
CASSVGISGANVLTF
TGTGCCAGCAGTGTCGGGATAAGTGGGGCCAACGTCCTGACTTTC
>.|.|TRBJ2-3|14|TRBV7-2
CASSSGRAADTQYF
TGTGCCAGCAGCTCCGGCCGAGCGGCAGATACGCAGTATTTT
>TRBD1|.|TRBJ2-3|15|TRBV5-1
CASASTGAGTDTQYF
TGCGCCAGCGCCTCGACAGGGGCCGGCACAGATACGCAGTATTTT
>.|.|TRBJ1-5|13|TRBV30
CAWQQGRGQPQHF
TGTGCCTGGCAGCAGGGGAGAGGTCAGCCCCAGCATTTT
>TRBD2|.|TRBJ2-5|17|TRBV5-4
CASSLPGLAGGPETQYF
TGTGCCAGCAGCTTACCGGGACTAGCGGGGGGGCCCGAGACCCAGTACTTC
>TRBD2|.|TRBJ2-3|20|TRBV30
CAWSIISGSGGLYSTDTQYF
TGTGCCTGGAGTATCATCAGTGGTAGCGGGGGCCTTTATAGCACAGATACGCAGTATTTT
>TRBD1|.|TRBJ2-7|13|TRBV7-2
CASSFSRQGLQYF
TGTGCCAGCAGCTTCTCACGACAGGGCTTGCAGTACTTC
>TRBD1|.|TRBJ1-3|14|TRBV7-8
CASSLRDSGNTIYF
TGTGCCAGCAGCCTCCGGGACAGTGGAAACACCATATATTTT
>.|few|TRBJ1-2|11|TRBV20-1
CSARQDYGYTF
TGCAGTGCTAGACAGGACTATGGCTACACCTTC
>.|.|TRBJ2-5|15|TRBV9
CASSVGDNFQETQYF
TGTGCCAGCAGCGTAGGGGACAACTTCCAAGAGACCCAGTACTTC
>.|.|TRBJ1-5|13|TRBV5-4
CASSSDLNQPQHF
TGTGCCAGCAGCTCGGACCTGAATCAGCCCCAGCATTTT
>.|.|TRBJ2-6|15|TRBV28
CASSLSSSGANVLTF
TGTGCCAGCAGTTTATCCAGCTCTGGGGCCAACGTCCTGACTTTC
>.|.|TRBJ2-2|15|TRBV19
CASSLQGRDTGELFF
TGTGCCAGTAGTTTGCAGGGGAGGGACACCGGGGAGCTGTTTTTT
>.|.|TRBJ1-2|12|TRBV6-6
CASSYLQTGYTF
TGTGCCAGCAGTTATTTACAGACCGGCTACACCTTC
>.|.|TRBJ2-6|15|TRBV14
CASSRAFSGANVLTF
TGTGCCAGCAGCCGAGCGTTTTCTGGGGCCAACGTCCTGACTTTC
>.|.|TRBJ1-1|13|TRBV18
CASSPPGSTEAFF
TGTGCCAGCTCACCACCGGGCAGTACTGAAGCTTTCTTT
>.|.|TRBJ2-2|11|TRBV20-1
CSARRSGELFF
TGCAGTGCTAGAAGGTCCGGGGAGCTGTTTTTT
>.|.|TRBJ1-3|14|TRBV10-2
CASSGTLSGNTIYF
TGCGCCAGCAGTGGGACTTTATCTGGAAACACCATATATTTT
>.|.|TRBJ1-2|15|TRBV2
CASTPQIDRLYGYTF
TGTGCCAGCACCCCCCAGATAGATAGACTTTATGGCTACACCTTC
>.|.|TRBJ2-7|18|TRBV4-3
CASSQDYIWDGSSYEQYF
TGCGCCAGCAGCCAAGATTACATTTGGGACGGGAGCTCCTACGAGCAGTACTTC
>TRBD2|.|TRBJ2-7|15|TRBV7-2
CASSLNSGAAKGQYF
TGTGCCAGCAGCTTGAATAGCGGGGCAGCAAAAGGGCAGTACTTC
>TRBD2|.|TRBJ2-1|16|TRBV5-4
CASSPLGRGSYNEQFF
TGTGCCAGCAGCCCCCTGGGGAGGGGCTCCTACAATGAGCAGTTCTTC
>TRBD2|.|TRBJ2-7|17|TRBV7-8
CASSLGLAGASSYEQYF
TGTGCCAGCAGCTTAGGGCTAGCGGGGGCAAGCTCCTACGAGCAGTACTTC
>TRBD1|.|TRBJ1-1|13|TRBV5-1
CASSRSGGTEAFF
TGCGCCAGCAGCAGGTCAGGGGGAACTGAAGCTTTCTTT
>.|.|TRBJ2-7|13|TRBV30
CAWSVGGSYEQYF
TGTGCCTGGAGTGTCGGGGGATCCTACGAGCAGTACTTC
>TRBD2|.|TRBJ2-7|15|TRBV7-2
CASSLRPSGSYEQYF
TGTGCCAGCAGCTTACGCCCTAGCGGGAGCTACGAGCAGTACTTC
>TRBD1|.|TRBJ1-4|19|TRBV7-9
CASSPRTGTGGVSYEKLFF
TGTGCCAGCAGCCCTCGGACCGGGACAGGGGGCGTTTCATATGAAAAACTGTTTTTT
>.|.|TRBJ2-7|13|TRBV6-5
CASSPRGSYEQYF
TGTGCCAGCAGTCCTAGAGGGAGCTACGAGCAGTACTTC
>.|.|TRBJ1-5|14|TRBV6-5
CASRRSRSNQPQHF
TGTGCCAGCAGACGTTCCAGGAGCAATCAGCCCCAGCATTTT
>.|once|TRBJ1-1|17|TRBV27
CASSLRQYGGVNTEAFF
TGTGCCAGCAGTTTAAGGCAGTATGGAGGGGTGAACACTGAAGCTTTCTTT
>.|once|TRBJ1-5|14|TRBV10-3
CAISVEPINQPQHF
TGTGCCATCAGTGTAGAACCGATTAATCAGCCCCAGCATTTT
>.|.|TRBJ2-6|18|TRBV21-1
CASSKGRQGRSGANVLTF
TGTGCCAGCAGCAAGGGGAGACAGGGACGGTCTGGGGCCAACGTCCTGACTTTC